The rows below give T cell receptor beta chains drawn from one sample of a study of metastatic and nonmetastatic thyroid tumors. TCRdb re-called the PCR reads with MiXCR. The sample yields more than 20,000 clones, about 10% seen once. Sample: blood. The receptors stem from a female donor with papillary thyroid cancer or a benign thyroid nodule (not recorded which). Some clones in this sample may be carry-over from other donors' samples. CDR3s include the opening cysteine and the closing phenylalanine or tryptophan. D genes are given only for firm matches. Clone size is shown for a subset of rows, as once, few, many or a class of expanded clone.

v_call	j_call	d_call	clone_size	cdr3_aa	cdr3_nt
TRBV13	TRBJ2-7	TRBD2	many	CASSGGQGTSGPSYEQYF	TGTGCCAGCAGCGGGGGACAGGGGACTAGCGGGCCTTCCTACGAGCAGTACTTC
TRBV24-1	TRBJ2-7	NA	many	CATSREIRLLEQYF	TGTGCCACCAGTCGCGAAATCCGGTTGCTCGAGCAGTACTTC
TRBV6-2/TRBV6-3	TRBJ2-7	NA	medium-sized	CASSHRVGEQYF	TGTGCCAGCAGCCACAGGGTTGGCGAGCAGTACTTC
TRBV5-8	TRBJ1-1	NA	few	CASSRGIEAFF	TGTGCCAGCAGTCGAGGAATTGAAGCTTTCTTT
TRBV5-1	TRBJ2-1	NA	many	CASSLGATSGNEQFF	TGCGCCAGCAGCTTGGGGGCCACTTCGGGCAATGAGCAGTTCTTC
TRBV6-2/TRBV6-3	TRBJ1-2	NA	NA	CASSLTVNYGYTF	TGTGCCAGCAGTTTAACAGTTAACTATGGCTACACCTTC
TRBV3-1	TRBJ1-4	NA	many	CASSKQGQEKLFF	TGTGCCAGCAGCAAACAGGGTCAGGAAAAACTGTTTTTT
TRBV28	TRBJ2-1	TRBD2	few	CASSLLCGSLMHEQFF	TGTGCCAGCAGTTTATTATGCGGGAGTTTAATGCATGAGCAGTTCTTC
TRBV20-1	TRBJ2-1	NA	many	CRPNSGNSYNEQFF	TGCAGACCGAATAGCGGAAACTCCTACAATGAGCAGTTCTTC
TRBV24-1	TRBJ1-2	NA	few	CATSDGRDLAGYTF	TGTGCCACCAGTGATGGCCGGGACTTGGCCGGCTACACATTC
TRBV7-2	TRBJ1-2	TRBD1	many	CASSLATGYDRDYGYTF	TGTGCCAGCAGCTTAGCGACAGGGTATGATCGGGACTATGGCTACACCTTC
TRBV6-2/TRBV6-3	TRBJ2-1	NA	many	CATDETDPSSYNEQFF	TGTGCCACCGACGAAACGGATCCCAGCTCCTACAATGAGCAGTTCTTC
TRBV9	TRBJ1-6	NA	many	CASSVEDSGGSPLHF	TGTGCCAGCAGCGTGGAGGACAGCGGGGGTTCACCCCTCCACTTT
TRBV28	TRBJ1-5	NA	many	CASSLTLDSNQPQHF	TGTGCCAGCAGTTTAACATTAGATAGCAATCAGCCCCAGCATTTT
TRBV6-1	TRBJ2-7	TRBD1	medium-sized	CASSADRGIHILEQYF	TGTGCCAGCAGTGCAGACAGGGGTATCCATATCCTCGAGCAGTACTTC
TRBV6-2/TRBV6-3	TRBJ2-1	NA	many	CASSYSSGSYNEQFF	TGTGCCAGCAGTTACTCTAGCGGCTCCTACAATGAGCAGTTCTTC
TRBV28	TRBJ1-5	NA	medium-sized	CASSLGDTFNQPQHF	TGTGCCAGCAGTTTAGGGGACACTTTCAATCAGCCCCAGCATTTT
TRBV24-1	TRBJ2-7	NA	many	CATSEGSSHEQYF	TGTGCCACCAGTGAAGGTAGCTCACACGAGCAGTACTTC
TRBV24-1	TRBJ2-2	TRBD2	many	CATSPTSGTMNTGELFF	TGTGCCACCTCCCCTACTAGCGGGACGATGAACACCGGGGAGCTGTTTTTT
TRBV11-1	TRBJ2-1	TRBD2	NA	CAISVEVAGGLAEQFF	TGTGCCATCAGCGTCGAGGTAGCGGGAGGCCTAGCAGAGCAGTTCTTC
TRBV6-5	TRBJ2-1	NA	few	CASSYWVLINEQFF	TGTGCCAGCAGTTACTGGGTGTTGATCAATGAGCAGTTCTTC
TRBV29-1	TRBJ1-2	TRBD1	many	CSVDRDGSANYGYTF	TGCAGCGTCGACAGGGACGGTTCGGCTAACTATGGCTACACCTTC
TRBV7-2	TRBJ1-2	NA	NA	CASSLGQASSGGYTF	TGTGCCAGCAGCTTAGGTCAGGCCTCCTCAGGTGGCTACACCTTC
TRBV15	TRBJ2-5	TRBD1	many	CATSRDPGQQETQYF	TGTGCCACCAGCAGAGATCCGGGACAGCAAGAGACCCAGTACTTC
TRBV9	TRBJ2-7	TRBD2	NA	CASSPTPFAGGQFYEQYF	TGTGCCAGCAGCCCTACGCCCTTTGCGGGAGGGCAATTCTACGAGCAGTACTTC
TRBV11-3	TRBJ2-2	NA	many	CASSLGGLNTGGLFF	TGTGCCAGCAGCTTAGGGGGACTCAACACCGGGGGGCTGTTTTTT
TRBV2	TRBJ2-5	NA	many	CASSVLGLEQETQYF	TGTGCCAGCAGTGTCCTAGGACTTGAGCAAGAGACCCAGTACTTC
TRBV12-3/TRBV12-4	TRBJ2-1	NA	many	CASSLREDYYNEQFF	TGTGCCAGCAGTTTACGCGAGGATTACTACAATGAGCAGTTCTTC
TRBV5-1	TRBJ2-7	NA	NA	CAISSAPGAEAYEQYF	TGTGCCATCAGCTCGGCCCCAGGGGCGGAGGCCTACGAGCAGTACTTC
TRBV3-1	TRBJ1-6	NA	many	CASSQGRAVGSPLHF	TGTGCCAGCAGCCAAGGGCGGGCCGTGGGTTCACCCCTCCACTTT
TRBV27	TRBJ1-2	TRBD1	few	CASSLYGGTGNSYGYTF	TGTGCCAGCAGTTTATATGGGGGGACAGGGAATAGCTATGGCTACACCTTC
TRBV10-3	TRBJ2-3	TRBD2	many	CAISESIPPREVDTQYF	TGTGCCATCAGTGAGTCCATACCCCCCCGGGAGGTGGATACGCAGTATTTT
TRBV11-1	TRBJ2-7	TRBD2	many	CASSSSPLAGGSYEQYF	TGTGCCAGCAGCTCGAGCCCCCTAGCGGGAGGCTCCTACGAGCAGTACTTC
TRBV20-1	TRBJ2-1	TRBD2	many	CSARDKGGRAQYNEQFF	TGCAGTGCTAGGGATAAGGGCGGGAGGGCCCAATACAATGAGCAGTTCTTC
TRBV27	TRBJ2-5	NA	many	CASSSQETQYF	TGTGCCAGCAGTTCCCAAGAGACCCAGTACTTC
TRBV7-3	TRBJ2-5	NA	many	CASSLLREETQYF	TGTGCCAGCAGCTTATTAAGGGAAGAGACCCAGTACTTC
TRBV10-3	TRBJ2-1	NA	many	CAISERDLSGEQFF	TGTGCCATCAGTGAGCGCGACCTCAGCGGTGAGCAGTTCTTC
TRBV5-4	TRBJ1-2	NA	many	CASSVEWANYGYTF	TGTGCCAGCAGCGTGGAGTGGGCAAACTATGGCTACACCTTC
TRBV28	TRBJ2-3	TRBD2	many	CASSLGWASGSPDTQYF	TGTGCCAGCAGTTTGGGGTGGGCTAGCGGGAGTCCAGATACGCAGTATTTT
TRBV4-1	TRBJ2-7	NA	many	CASSHEKQWAYEQYF	TGCGCCAGCAGCCACGAAAAACAGTGGGCCTACGAGCAGTACTTC
TRBV7-7	TRBJ2-5	TRBD1	many	CASSLDRGRETQYF	TGTGCCAGCAGCCTCGACAGGGGGCGGGAGACCCAGTACTTC
TRBV9	TRBJ2-5	NA	once	CASSSGVEETLYF	TGTGCCAGCAGCTCGGGGGTTGAAGAGACCCTGTACTTC
TRBV10-3	TRBJ2-1	NA	many	CAISVAGARPNEQFF	TGTGCCATCAGTGTCGCCGGCGCAAGACCGAATGAGCAGTTCTTC
TRBV7-3	TRBJ2-7	NA	many	CASSPSGGRDEQYF	TGTGCCAGCAGCCCATCAGGGGGGCGGGACGAGCAGTACTTC
TRBV6-1	TRBJ2-2	NA	many	CASSEITGTPWELFF	TGTGCCAGCAGTGAGATCACAGGGACACCGTGGGAGCTGTTTTTT
TRBV6-1	TRBJ2-2	NA	medium-sized	CASVEANTGELFF	TGTGCCAGTGTGGAGGCGAACACCGGGGAGCTGTTTTTT
TRBV3-1	TRBJ2-7	NA	many	CASSMAGITYEQYF	TGTGCCAGCAGCATGGCAGGGATCACCTACGAGCAGTACTTC
TRBV7-9	TRBJ2-2	TRBD1	many	CASSLRTGAGELFF	TGTGCCAGCAGCCTACGGACAGGGGCCGGGGAGCTGTTTTTT
TRBV6-1	TRBJ2-7	NA	medium-sized	CASSQEGPRDEQYF	TGTGCCAGCAGCCAAGAAGGACCCCGAGACGAGCAGTACTTC
TRBV18	TRBJ2-7	NA	few	CASSPTRDYSYEQYF	TGTGCCAGCTCACCAACTCGAGATTACTCCTACGAGCAGTACTTC
TRBV6-1	TRBJ1-3	NA	many	CASSEMFGRVAGNTIYF	TGTGCCAGCAGTGAAATGTTTGGCAGGGTCGCTGGAAACACCATATATTTT